These 14 T cell receptor beta chains came from one sample sequenced in a study of T cell repertoires in cytomegalovirus infection. These TCRs are of unknown antigen specificity. Using its own MiXCR run on the reads, TCRdb lists one record per CDR3 protein. The table lists 310,000 or so distinct CDR3 sequences, approximately 25% of them singletons. This specimen consisted of cultured PBMCs, obtained from culture after CMV antigen stimulation. Every receptor here comes from a human donor in good health (CMV status not recorded). Some clones in this sample may be carry-over from other donors' samples.

There are many counts of this clonotype. V and J are TRBV7-2 and TRBJ1-2; no clear D. V lost 1 base and J lost 6, with 12 bases in between. This CDR3 contains 14 residues. Germline assignment: CDR1 SGHTA and CDR2 FQGNSA. Here the CDR3 reads CASSLGGVVNGYTF. Written as DNA, the CDR3 is TGTGCCAGCAGCTTAGGGGGAGTAGTGAATGGCTACACCTTC.

A remark on this clonotype: Being one base from a much bigger clone, this may be a read error. The gene calls are TRBV7-8 and TRBJ2-1; the match to TRBD2 covers 7 bases. Germline V CDR1 and CDR2: SGHVS, FQNEAQ. There are 17 residues in the CDR3. The CDR3, as DNA: TGTGCCAGCAGCTTAGCGCTAGCGGCTGTATCCTACAATAAGCAGTTCTTC. It yields the protein CASSLALAAVSYNKQFF.

The chain has TRBV5-1 and TRBJ2-1; tentatively, D is TRBD2 (5 bases). This CDR3 has 14 amino acids. CDR1 is SGHRS and CDR2 is YFSETQ in the germline V gene. With 0 bases removed from V and 6 bases from J, the gap between germline ends came to 10 bases. The DNA for the CDR3 is TGCGCCAGCAGCTTGGGAGGACTCGTCAATGAGCAGTTCTTC. This sequence encodes CASSLGGLVNEQFF.

This clonotype was detected a few times. The rearrangement joins TRBV29-1 to TRBJ1-2, with a tentative D call TRBD1 (6 bases). CDR3 length equals 12 residues. Trimming took 5 bases from V and 4 from J, leaving 11 bases between them. Germline V gives CDR1 SQVTM, CDR2 ANQGSEA. As DNA, the CDR3 is TGCAGCGTTAAGCTAGGGGGCTATGGCTACACCTTC. Translation gives CSVKLGGYGYTF. The full variable domain, with the rest looked up from reference TRBV29-1 and TRBJ1-2, is SAVISQKPSRDICQRGTSLTIQCQVDSQVTMMFWYRQQPGQSLTLIATANQGSEATYESGFVIDKFPISRPNLTFSTLTVSNMSPEDSSIYLCSVKLGGYGYTFGSGTRLTVV.

V gene TRBV19 combines with J gene TRBJ1-1; D ambiguous. Looked up from germline, CDR1 is LNHDA and CDR2 is SQIVND (reference sequence). The V gene lost 2 bases and the J gene lost 0 bases, with 7 bases spanning the gap. The CDR3 has 14 residues. CDR3 sequence (DNA): TGTGCCAGTAGTATAACAGATATGAACACTGAAGCTTTCTTT. This encodes CASSITDMNTEAFF.

Many counts were recorded for this clonotype. The chain uses TRBV6-5 and TRBJ2-1, with D possibly matching TRBD1 (7 bases). Trimming took 0 bases from V and 6 from J, leaving 12 bases between them. Per the germline V gene, CDR1 is MNHEY and CDR2 is SVGAGI. The CDR3 length is 15 residues. CDR3 region: CASSYSDQGGNEQFF. Here the CDR3 DNA reads TGTGCCAGCAGTTACTCGGACCAGGGGGGCAATGAGCAGTTCTTC.

In this sample, this clonotype turned up a few times. V and J are TRBV7-9 and TRBJ1-4; possibly TRBD1 for D (5 bases). CDR3 length equals 16 residues. V was shortened by 1 base and J by 8 bases, with 17 bases between the two germline ends. Germline CDR1 and CDR2: SEHNR and FQNEAQ (reference sequence). As DNA, the CDR3 is TGTGCCAGCAGCTTAGTAGGTCTGGGACGGAAGGAAAAACTGTTTTTT. This codes for CASSLVGLGRKEKLFF. The full variable domain, rest sourced from reference TRBV7-9 and TRBJ1-4, is DTGVSQNPRHKITKRGQNVTFRCDPISEHNRLYWYRQTLGQGPEFLTYFQNEAQLEKSRLLSDRFSAERPKGSFSTLEIQRTEQGDSAMYLCASSLVGLGRKEKLFFGSGTQLSVL.

This clonotype has just a few counts. The chain employs TRBV4-1 and TRBJ1-5; TRBD1 matches at 8 bases. V lost 4 bases, J lost 4 bases, and 12 bases stayed unmatched. The CDR3 is 17 amino acids. Germline V lookup: CDR1 MGHRA, CDR2 YSYEKL. The CDR3 is CASSRDRGGGENQPQHF. In DNA, the CDR3 is TGCGCCAGCAGCCGAGACAGGGGCGGGGGTGAGAATCAGCCCCAGCATTTT.

This clonotype showed up just a few times. The rearrangement joins TRBV20-1 to TRBJ1-1, with a possible D match to TRBD1 (5 bases). This CDR3 is built from 10 residues. V lost 6 bases and J 6 bases, leaving 8 bases between the germline ends. Germline CDR1 DFQATT, CDR2 SNEGSKA (reference sequence). CDR3 sequence: CSAKGPEAFF. The DNA for the CDR3 is TGCAGTGCCAAGGGGCCTGAAGCTTTCTTT.

The V call is TRBV18, the J call TRBJ2-3, with D possibly matching TRBD2 (7 bases). There are 16 residues in the CDR3. CDR1 and CDR2 from the germline V gene are KGHSH and LQKENI. Trimming took off 3 bases at V and 2 bases at J, with 15 bases between the two ends. CDR3 bases: TGTGCCAGCTCACCTCGGGGGCGGGAGTTCACAGATACGCAGTATTTT. Translating gives CASSPRGREFTDTQYF.

This chain joins TRBV25-1 and TRBJ2-4; no reliable D call. With 1 base removed from V and 0 bases from J, the gap between germline ends came to 13 bases. In germline, CDR1 is MGHDK, CDR2 SYGVNS. The CDR3 covers 17 residues. This chain's CDR3 is CASSESSRSGAKNIQYF. DNA for the CDR3: TGTGCCAGCAGTGAATCATCAAGGAGTGGAGCCAAAAACATTCAGTACTTC.

In nucleotides, the CDR3 is TGTGCCAGCAGCTTGGCCCGGGACAGGGGGGCCAATGAGCAGTTCTTC. The encoded protein is CASSLARDRGANEQFF. The gene calls are TRBV5-4 and TRBJ2-1; TRBD1 aligns across 11 bases. CDR3 length: 16 residues. J lost 6 bases, V lost 0 bases, and 5 bases had no gene match. CDR1 is SGHNT, CDR2 YYREEE, per germline (reference sequence).

This clonotype was observed a handful of times. The chain recombines TRBV19 with TRBJ2-5, with 11 positions matching TRBD2. The CDR3 contains 15 residues. V gave up 10 bases and J gave up 3 bases; unmatched junction bases: 10. Germline V gives CDR1 LNHDA, CDR2 SQIVND (reference sequence). The CDR3: CATSTGTSGEETQYF. CDR3 sequence (DNA): TGTGCCACTTCTACCGGGACTAGCGGAGAAGAGACCCAGTACTTC.

This clonotype was observed a few times. V and J are TRBV19 and TRBJ1-4; no clear D. The V gene's germline CDR1 is LNHDA and CDR2 SQIVND (reference sequence). V lost 5 bases and J lost 0, with 10 bases in between. The CDR3 sequence is 15 residues long. CDR3 sequence (DNA): TGTGCCAGTAGTGGTCGATTTGCAACTAATGAAAAACTGTTTTTT. Translation: CASSGRFATNEKLFF.